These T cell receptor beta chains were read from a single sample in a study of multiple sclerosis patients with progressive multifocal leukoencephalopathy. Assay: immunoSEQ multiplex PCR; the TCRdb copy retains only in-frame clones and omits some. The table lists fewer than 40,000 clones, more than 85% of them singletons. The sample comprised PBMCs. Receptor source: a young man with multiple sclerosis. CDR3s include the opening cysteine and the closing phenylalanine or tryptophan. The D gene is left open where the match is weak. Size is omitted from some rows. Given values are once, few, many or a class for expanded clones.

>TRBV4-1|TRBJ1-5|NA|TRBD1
CASRETGEYSNQPQHF
TGCGCCAGCAGGGAGACAGGGGAATATAGCAATCAGCCCCAGCATTTT
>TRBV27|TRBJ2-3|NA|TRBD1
CAVSGPGQGADTQYF
TGTGCCGTCAGCGGCCCGGGACAGGGTGCAGATACGCAGTATTTT
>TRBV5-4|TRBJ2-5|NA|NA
CASSLEGGVTETQYF
TGTGCCAGCAGCTTGGAGGGGGGAGTGACGGAGACCCAGTACTTC
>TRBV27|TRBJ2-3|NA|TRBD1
CASSTSTGLVLGTQYF
TGTGCCAGCAGCACCTCGACAGGGTTGGTTCTAGGGACGCAGTATTTT
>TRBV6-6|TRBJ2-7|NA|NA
CASMDFYEQYF
TGTGCCAGCATGGACTTCTACGAGCAGTACTTC
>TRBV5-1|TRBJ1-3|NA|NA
CASSLAGNTIYF
TGCGCCAGCAGCTTAGCTGGAAACACCATATATTTT
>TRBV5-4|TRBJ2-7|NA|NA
CASSSLAYEQYF
TGTGCCAGCAGCTCCCTGGCCTACGAGCAGTACTTC
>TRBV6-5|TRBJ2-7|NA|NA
CASRGYTTYEQYF
TGTGCCAGCCGAGGCTACACAACCTACGAGCAGTACTTC
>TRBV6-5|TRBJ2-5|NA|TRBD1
CASRRRQGAWEQYF
TGTGCCAGCAGAAGGAGGCAGGGGGCTTGGGAGCAGTACTTC
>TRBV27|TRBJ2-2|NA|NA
CASSLGHTGELFF
TGTGCCAGCAGTTTAGGGCACACCGGGGAGCTGTTTTTT
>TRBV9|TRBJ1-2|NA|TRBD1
CASSDRTGGSRNYGYTF
TGTGCCAGCAGTGACCGGACAGGGGGAAGTCGGAACTATGGCTACACCTTC
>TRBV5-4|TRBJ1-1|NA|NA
CASREVGVDMNTEAFF
TGTGCCAGCAGGGAGGTAGGGGTTGACATGAACACTGAAGCTTTCTTT
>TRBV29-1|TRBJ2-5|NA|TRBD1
CSVFTGGRSETQYF
TGCAGCGTCTTTACAGGGGGCCGCTCCGAGACCCAGTACTTC
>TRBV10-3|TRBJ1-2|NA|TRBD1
CAISGNPKAGTGNGYTF
TGTGCCATCAGTGGGAACCCCAAAGCCGGGACAGGGAATGGCTACACCTTC
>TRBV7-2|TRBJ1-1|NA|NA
CASSLVGVYTEAFF
TGTGCCAGCAGCTTAGTCGGGGTCTACACTGAAGCTTTCTTT
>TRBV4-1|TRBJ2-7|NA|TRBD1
CASGLTQGGSYEQYF
TGCGCCAGCGGACTGACACAGGGGGGCTCCTACGAGCAGTACTTC
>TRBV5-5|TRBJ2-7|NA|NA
CASSPGVSYEQYF
TGTGCCAGCAGCCCCGGGGTCTCCTACGAGCAGTACTTC
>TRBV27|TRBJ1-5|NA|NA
CASSLIGFSNQPQHF
TGTGCCAGCAGTTTAATAGGGTTTAGCAATCAGCCCCAGCATTTT
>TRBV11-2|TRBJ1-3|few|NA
CASTQHSGNTIYF
TGTGCCAGCACTCAGCACTCTGGAAACACCATATATTTT
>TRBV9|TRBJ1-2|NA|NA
CASSPYGENGYTF
TGTGCCAGCAGCCCCTACGGGGAGAATGGCTACACCTTC
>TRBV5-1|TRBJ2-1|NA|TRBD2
CASSLGLAGRSRSYNEQFF
TGCGCCAGCAGCTTGGGTCTAGCGGGAAGAAGTAGATCCTACAATGAGCAGTTCTTC
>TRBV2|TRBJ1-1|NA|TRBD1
CASRDREGSEAFF
TGTGCCAGCAGAGACAGGGAAGGCTCTGAAGCTTTCTTT
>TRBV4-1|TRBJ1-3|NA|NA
CASSQEPPDDSGNTIYF
TGCGCCAGCAGCCAAGAGCCTCCTGATGACTCTGGAAACACCATATATTTT
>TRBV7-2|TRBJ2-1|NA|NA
CASSRGLPRLNEQFF
TGTGCCAGCAGCCGAGGACTTCCTCGCCTCAATGAGCAGTTCTTC
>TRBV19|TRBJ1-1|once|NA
CATHSQGQLNTEAFF
TGTGCCACCCATTCCCAGGGGCAATTGAACACTGAAGCTTTCTTT
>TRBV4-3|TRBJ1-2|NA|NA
CASSQDSLRTAIYGYTF
TGCGCCAGCAGCCAAGATTCGCTCAGGACGGCCATCTATGGCTACACCTTC
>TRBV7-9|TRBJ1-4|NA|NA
CASSHPLEPSNEKLFF
TGTGCCAGCAGCCACCCCCTGGAACCCTCTAATGAAAAACTGTTTTTT
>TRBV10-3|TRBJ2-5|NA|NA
CAISESNRVETQYF
TGTGCCATCAGTGAGTCGAACAGGGTCGAGACCCAGTACTTC
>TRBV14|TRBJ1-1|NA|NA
CASSQVPGSTEAFF
TGTGCCAGCAGCCAAGTACCCGGGAGCACTGAAGCTTTCTTT
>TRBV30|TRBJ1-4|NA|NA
CAWSVRVTEKLFF
TGTGCCTGGAGTGTTCGGGTTACCGAAAAACTGTTTTTT
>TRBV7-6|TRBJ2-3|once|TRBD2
CASSFPTSGEDTDTQYF
TGTGCCAGCAGCTTCCCTACTAGCGGGGAGGACACAGATACGCAGTATTTT
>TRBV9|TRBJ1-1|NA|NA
CASSVKVWMQNTEAFF
TGTGCCAGCAGCGTGAAGGTTTGGATGCAGAACACTGAAGCTTTCTTT
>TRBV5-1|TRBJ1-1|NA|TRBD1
CASSTDRVDTEAFF
TGCGCCAGCAGCACCGACAGGGTGGACACTGAAGCTTTCTTT
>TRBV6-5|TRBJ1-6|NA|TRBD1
CASSQLETGDSPLHF
TGTGCCAGCAGTCAGCTCGAGACAGGGGATTCACCCCTCCACTTT
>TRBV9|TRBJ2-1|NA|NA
CASSVDGRHEQFF
TGTGCCAGCAGCGTAGACGGTCGGCATGAGCAGTTCTTC
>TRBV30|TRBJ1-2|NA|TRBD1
CAWTETGLKDGYTF
TGTGCCTGGACCGAGACAGGGCTTAAAGATGGCTACACCTTC
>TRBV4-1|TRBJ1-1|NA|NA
CASSQVGGTEAFF
TGCGCCAGCAGCCAAGTGGGCGGAACTGAAGCTTTCTTT
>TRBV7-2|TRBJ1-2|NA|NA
CASSPPGSYGYTF
TGTGCCAGCAGCCCCCCCGGCAGTTATGGCTACACCTTC
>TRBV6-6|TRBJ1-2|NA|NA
CASTLLGVGGYTF
TGTGCCAGCACCCTACTGGGGGTTGGCGGCTACACCTTC
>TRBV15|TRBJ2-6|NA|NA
CATSRDTSSGANVLTF
TGTGCCACCAGCAGAGATACCAGCTCTGGGGCCAACGTCCTGACTTTC
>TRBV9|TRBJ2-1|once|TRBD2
CASSVAGLVANEQFF
TGTGCCAGCAGCGTAGCCGGACTAGTAGCCAATGAGCAGTTCTTC
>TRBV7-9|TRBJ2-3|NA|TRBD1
CASSYLGGPSTDTQYF
TGTGCCAGCAGCTACCTAGGGGGCCCAAGCACAGATACGCAGTATTTT
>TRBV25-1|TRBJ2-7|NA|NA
CASTSGYEQYF
TGTGCCAGCACCTCCGGCTACGAGCAGTACTTC
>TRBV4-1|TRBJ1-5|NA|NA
CASSQDSKGQPQHF
TGCGCCAGCAGCCAAGATAGTAAGGGACAGCCCCAGCATTTT
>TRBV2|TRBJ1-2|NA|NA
CASRSGQSYGYTF
TGTGCCAGCAGGTCTGGACAGAGCTATGGCTACACCTTC
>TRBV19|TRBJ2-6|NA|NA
CASSIGAVNSGANVLTF
TGTGCCAGTAGTATAGGTGCGGTTAACTCTGGGGCCAACGTCCTGACTTTC
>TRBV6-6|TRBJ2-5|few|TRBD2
CASSPSGTSKETQYF
TGTGCCAGCAGTCCCTCGGGGACTAGTAAAGAGACCCAGTACTTC
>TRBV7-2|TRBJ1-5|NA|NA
CASSLVPGVGGGQPQHF
TGTGCCAGCAGCTTGGTCCCCGGGGTCGGGGGAGGACAGCCCCAGCATTTT
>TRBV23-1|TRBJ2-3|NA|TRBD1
CASSQSSCRGQGVDTQYF
TGCGCCAGCAGTCAATCGTCTTGCAGGGGACAGGGGGTGGATACGCAGTATTTT